This TCR beta chain was identified during a study of shared clonotypes between healthy human individuals. Germline CDR1 SGHRS, CDR2 YFSETQ. The V end lost 4 bases, the J end lost 7 bases, and 18 bases lay between the germline ends. The CDR3 contains 14 residues. The repertoire was sequenced with immunoSEQ multiplex PCR; TCRdb's copy has only in-frame clones and lacks some. The sample includes around 1.1 million clones, about four fifths of them seen just once. The source of this sequence is a man in his late teens or twenties in good health. Some clones in this sample may be carry-over from other donors' samples. The sequencing sample was made of memory CD4+ T cells from PBMCs. Subset reported: CD45RA-negative fraction. This chain connects TRBV5-1 to TRBJ2-7; D may be TRBD1 or TRBD2 (5 bases each). In DNA form, the CDR3 reads TGCGCCAGCAGCCCCCGGGACCCACTTGTGGAGCAGTACTTC. Translated, it gives CASSPRDPLVEQYF.